These T cell receptor beta chains were read from a single sample in a study of metastatic and nonmetastatic thyroid tumors. TCRdb re-analyzed the PCR reads using MiXCR. In the table there are about 30,000 clones, just under 30% of which are singletons. Sequenced sample: blood. The receptors derive from a female donor with papillary thyroid cancer or a benign thyroid nodule (not recorded which). Some clones in this sample may be carry-over from other donors' samples. Each CDR3 is given with its conserved first and last residue.

TRBJ2-7 | TRBV7-3 | CASSLEGGTGYEQYF
TRBJ2-1 | TRBV6-6 | CASSYSVRAQAPNEQFF
TRBJ2-1 | TRBV2 | CASSEGLDSYNEQFF
TRBJ1-2 | TRBV10-3 | CAISLGQATNYGYTF
TRBJ2-7 | TRBV9 | CASSEATSGNYEQYF
TRBJ1-2 | TRBV12-3/TRBV12-4 | CASSPSGQGAAGYTF
TRBJ1-6 | TRBV28 | CASSYQPDRGWNSPLHF
TRBJ2-5 | TRBV19 | CASSIHRASGRSETQYF
TRBJ2-2 | TRBV28 | CASSFLDRGPTGELFF
TRBJ2-3 | TRBV20-1 | CSAEDSTRGRDTQYF
TRBJ1-1 | TRBV7-2 | CASSSRGAETEAFF
TRBJ2-3 | TRBV28 | CASRAFGTQYF
TRBJ1-6 | TRBV28 | CASERRGDSPRHF
TRBJ2-1 | TRBV5-1 | CASSLVGSNSYNEQFF
TRBJ2-7 | TRBV11-2 | CASSPGLGDYEQYF
TRBJ1-5 | TRBV19 | CASKNGIHSNQPQHF
TRBJ2-7 | TRBV2 | CASVLSTGNRYEQYF
TRBJ1-2 | TRBV27 | CASSREGNYGYTF
TRBJ2-7 | TRBV19 | CASSTNREYF
TRBJ2-2 | TRBV5-1 | CASSRTGTAGELFF
TRBJ2-7 | TRBV5-1 | CASSLAGGRGEQYF
TRBJ1-5 | TRBV5-6 | CASSFRGSNQPQHF
TRBJ2-6 | TRBV30 | CAWRAWDRGSGANVLTF
TRBJ2-5 | TRBV4-2 | CASSQLDRGQETQYF
TRBJ1-6 | TRBV11-2 | CASSLAGQSHSPLHF
TRBJ2-5 | TRBV6-1 | CASSRAPKETQYF
TRBJ2-3 | TRBV19 | CASSIVTSGTDTQYF
TRBJ1-1 | TRBV28 | CASRYSGEGTEAFF
TRBJ2-2 | TRBV6-2/TRBV6-3 | CASSYGRESTGELFF
TRBJ1-3 | TRBV6-1 | CASRRAGGNTIYF
TRBJ1-4 | TRBV28 | CASSQLAGTGLFF
TRBJ2-6 | TRBV19 | CASSQDRRWANVLTF
TRBJ2-1 | TRBV5-1 | CASSDTGTILYNEQFF